This TCR beta chain is from a study of beta chain features in type 1 diabetes (dated by TCRdb to 2017 to 2018). About the full investigation: Patients and healthy donors did not differ in mean age, gender distribution, total cell number or subset yield. A total of some 110 million sorted cells were examined across all samples, and the number of cells per subset was strongly correlated with RNA yield. The study compared the TCRB repertoires of sorted circulating CD4+ T cell subsets in recently diagnosed type 1 diabetes patients with those in matched healthy donors. Naive and central memory subsets were obtained from all 28 donors, but regulatory and stem cell-like memory subsets were isolated from only 8 patients and about 8 healthy donors. General findings and caveats noted by the study authors: At VDJ recombination sites, patients with type 1 diabetes made fewer insertions and deleted more nucleotides, a pattern implying thymic rearrangement abnormalities. The naive, central memory and regulatory TCRB repertoires appeared to resemble one another more closely among patients than among healthy donors. Shorter templates might have been favored by PCR, but patient and control samples were amplified and corrected together, so both groups would have been affected equally by any skew. Because cDNA was sequenced instead of genomic DNA, activated cells with high expression could be over-represented, although the groups did not differ in activation or CD3 levels. A moderate but significant shortening of TCRB CDR3 length was observed in type 1 diabetes patients in all four CD4+ subsets. Because small numbers of individuals were included in the HLA sub-analyses, any influence of HLA type on TCRB rearrangement was left unresolved.

All of the isolated RNA was reverse transcribed with the High Capacity cDNA Reverse Transcription Kit, so expressed TCRB transcripts were sequenced. Naive, central memory and regulatory T cell samples underwent deep immunoSEQ sequencing, averaging approximately 3.5 million total reads per sample. Sorted cells were lysed in RLT buffer and RNA was extracted with DNase-treated RNeasy Micro or Mini kits, depending on cell number. To prevent cross-contamination, each cell subset was processed individually, whereas patient and healthy donor samples were processed jointly. Using the immunoSEQ multiplex PCR, TCRB sequences were amplified from cDNA into 87-bp fragments spanning the CDR3 region. Amplicons were sequenced on the Illumina HiSeq platform. As for how the authors treated the data: PCR bias was corrected computationally using synthetic template baselines, and reads within Hamming distance 2 were collapsed, with unmergeable singletons discarded. By aligning reads against IMGT, V, D and J genes, CDR3 length, and insertions or deletions at six rearrangement sites were assigned. Within each subset, clonotype counts were normalized to sorted cell number, after which true diversity and Gini coefficients were computed with the tcR R package. The overlap coefficient, calculated on TCRB nucleotide sequences, was used to quantify repertoire sharing. As a proxy for the pre-selection repertoire, out-of-frame TCRB sequences from naive cells were analyzed. In its TCRdb copy, this immuneACCESS table keeps in-frame sequences only and misses some clones. Where compared with another copy, unresolved V genes explain less than half of these, and the others have no known cause. That table supplies the V and J calls and clone size; D and trimming were determined from the DNA. Counted in this sample were over 650,000 clones; roughly an eighth of them appeared once. 0.04% of the sample goes to the ten largest clones.

A single peripheral blood draw of approximately 100 mL on average was collected from each donor into heparinised tubes. A BD FACSAria II was used to sort naive, central memory, regulatory and stem cell-like memory CD4+ T cells with a panel that included CD45RO, CCR7, CD25, CD127, CD95 and CD27. Purity was above 95% for every sorted population. PBMCs were isolated immediately by Lymphoprep density gradient centrifugation and stained directly without culture. So that batch effects would be minimized, each experiment stained and sorted samples in pairs, pairing one healthy donor with one patient. The CDR1 and CDR2 encoded by the germline V gene are LGHNA and YNFKEQ. The CDR3 covers 17 residues, taking in both the cysteine and the phenylalanine. CDR3 DNA is the only sequence kept; it has 51 bases, read in frame from the first base. Germline trimming: 0 bases from V, 9 bases from J; junction bases outside gene matches: 11.

This clone was counted a few times. Its antigen has not been determined. Base qualities are not recorded, but no much larger clone differs from it by a single base. Recombination joined TRBV4-2 with TRBJ2-5, with 12 junctional bases fitting TRBD2. The TCR was taken from a man aged 18 to 30 with type 1 diabetes. The specimen sequenced was naive CD4+ T cells from blood. The intended sense of this specimen's cell subset or site label: true naive CD4+ T cells. The CDR3: CASSQDRTSGGMGSQYF. DNA sequence: TGTGCCAGCAGCCAAGATCGCACTAGCGGGGGGATGGGGTCCCAGTACTTC.